A selection of T cell receptor beta chains follows, all from one sample in a study of human T cells and chemical hapten exposure. From the RACE reads, TCRdb called clonotypes with MiXCR, one entry per CDR3 protein. Altogether about 80,000 distinct CDR3 sequences are present, around 7.8% being singletons, with the ten largest covering under 2%. The specimen was whole blood, collected in connection with sensitization to the hapten diphenylcyclopropenone (DPC). The receptors stem from a young woman with alopecia areata. Some clones in this sample may be carry-over from other donors' samples. Each CDR3 is given with its conserved first and last residue. A D gene is named only where the DNA matches it firmly. Not all rows give a size; the values are once, few, many and, for expanded clones, a class.

abundance	v_gene	d_gene	j_gene	CDR3aa	CDR3nt
few	TRBV6-5	.	TRBJ1-2	CASSYLTANNYGYTF	TGTGCCAGCAGTTACCTGACAGCCAATAACTATGGCTACACCTTC
.	TRBV15	.	TRBJ1-5	CATSRDVSGQLPQHF	TGTGCCACCAGCAGAGATGTGTCAGGGCAGTTACCCCAGCATTTT
many	TRBV7-8	.	TRBJ1-1	CASSFSLEGPNTEAFF	TGTGCCAGCAGCTTTAGTCTTGAGGGACCGAACACTGAAGCTTTCTTT
many	TRBV11-2	.	TRBJ1-6	CASNRNRGSLRGSPLHF	TGTGCCAGCAACCGGAACCGAGGCTCCCTAAGGGGTTCACCCCTCCACTTT
many	TRBV7-3	TRBD1	TRBJ2-3	CASSQGTGTDTQYF	TGTGCCAGCAGCCAGGGGACAGGCACAGATACGCAGTATTTT
few	TRBV7-2	.	TRBJ2-3	CASSPWAGPQYF	TGTGCCAGCAGCCCATGGGCCGGCCCGCAGTATTTT
few	TRBV5-4	.	TRBJ2-1	CASSLGGANEQFF	TGTGCCAGCAGCTTAGGCGGGGCCAATGAGCAGTTCTTC
many	TRBV6-6	TRBD1	TRBJ2-7	CASTLTTGGFEQYF	TGTGCCAGCACCCTGACGACAGGGGGCTTTGAGCAGTACTTC
many	TRBV5-6	TRBD1	TRBJ1-2	CASSPDREGGYTF	TGTGCCAGCAGCCCGGACAGGGAGGGAGGCTACACCTTC
many	TRBV7-9	.	TRBJ2-3	CASRDGGGQHTDTQYF	TGTGCCAGCAGAGACGGCGGTGGGCAACACACAGATACGCAGTATTTT
few	TRBV18	.	TRBJ1-1	CASSPASGILNTEAFF	TGTGCCAGCTCACCGGCGTCAGGGATCCTGAACACTGAAGCTTTCTTT
many	TRBV20-1	TRBD1	TRBJ1-5	CSARDQGTGGNQPQHF	TGCAGTGCTAGAGATCAGGGAACAGGGGGCAATCAGCCCCAGCATTTT
many	TRBV20-1	.	TRBJ1-5	CSARGPGGASNQPQHF	TGCAGTGCTAGGGGGCCCGGAGGGGCGAGCAATCAGCCCCAGCATTTT
many	TRBV23-1	TRBD2	TRBJ2-3	CASSQSVKLADQETDTQYF	TGCGCCAGCAGTCAATCTGTTAAGCTAGCGGACCAAGAAACAGATACGCAGTATTTT
many	TRBV2	.	TRBJ1-1	CARGRENTEAFF	TGTGCCAGAGGACGGGAGAACACTGAAGCTTTCTTT
many	TRBV12-3/TRBV12-4	TRBD1	TRBJ1-2	CASSPLYRDRGGLDYGYTF	TGTGCCAGCAGTCCGCTTTACCGGGACAGGGGAGGGTTGGACTATGGCTACACCTTC
many	TRBV11-2	.	TRBJ2-3	CASRIGSDTQYF	TGTGCCAGCAGGATCGGGTCGGATACGCAGTATTTT